The TCR beta chain described here comes from a study of T cell repertoires in cytomegalovirus infection (dated by TCRdb to the late 2010s). With regard to the full study: Alongside well-studied HLA-B-restricted epitopes, the peptide stimulations were aimed at recently identified HLA-C-restricted CMV epitopes, whose presentation resists viral immunomodulation. Donor HLA type was relevant to the analysis, as public TCR beta signatures indicated carriage of CMV infection together with the matching HLA type. The investigation overall reported the following: Cumulative frequency of public TCR beta family members discriminated carriers of CMV infection plus the relevant HLA type in this cohort and an independent 352-donor cohort. The ex vivo response was dominated by HLA-C-restricted CMV-specific TCR beta clonotypes, which also provided the single most frequent clonotype in two of eight donors.

Concerning this clonotype: No cognate antigen has been identified for it. No per-base quality is available; no much larger clone lies one base away.

V is pruned by 5 bases and J by 1 base, leaving 8 bases of the junction without a gene match. There are 16 amino acids in the CDR3, from cysteine to phenylalanine inclusive. The CDR3 DNA has 48 bases and is translated from base 1. CDR1 and CDR2 were assigned from the germline V gene (reference sequence) as SEHNR and FQNEAQ. The sequencer listed for this sample is Illumina HiSeq 1500. Using fastp trimming at Q25 and MiXCR clonotype assembly, TCRdb reanalyzed the public sequencing data and kept in-frame beta chains. Rows matching on CDR3 protein sequence are summarized as one entry with the most common DNA and genes. This sample is represented by some 560,000 distinct CDR3 sequences; over 35% of them were singletons. The ten largest clones represent roughly 50% of the sample. What this sample's treatment or condition label stands for: in vitro stimulation with specific CMV peptide epitopes to enrich CMV-specific T cells.

The material was cultured PBMCs, obtained from culture after CMV antigen stimulation. This chain joins TRBV7-9 to TRBJ2-3, with TRBD1 identical over 8 junction bases. The sequence derives from a human donor in good health (CMV status not recorded). Some clones in this sample may be carry-over from other donors' samples. The DNA reads as follows: TGTGCCAGCAGCCTCTGGACAGGGTGGGGCACAGATACGCAGTATTTT. Translated, it gives CASSLWTGWGTDTQYF. Where the CDR3 stops, the reference TRBV7-9 and TRBJ2-3 genes take over; the full variable domain is DTGVSQNPRHKITKRGQNVTFRCDPISEHNRLYWYRQTLGQGPEFLTYFQNEAQLEKSRLLSDRFSAERPKGSFSTLEIQRTEQGDSAMYLCASSLWTGWGTDTQYFGPGTRLTVL.